The 32 T cell receptor beta chains listed next were all sequenced from one sample in a study of blood T cell repertoires in COVID-19. Assay used: immunoSEQ multiplex PCR; TCRdb lists only in-frame clones, some missing. Of just over 650,000 clones listed, approximately 90% were seen once; the top ten hold roughly 0.25%. Sequenced input: peripheral blood. The receptor set was obtained from a woman aged 18-29 years with acute or convalescent COVID-19.

The V gene is TRBV28, the J gene TRBJ2-1; 8 bases map to TRBD1. Germline trimming cut 4 bases from V and 6 bases from J; bases unmatched to any gene: 8. Germline values: CDR1 MDHEN, CDR2 SYDVKM. The CDR3 is made up of 15 amino acids. The CDR3 nucleotides are TGTGCCAGCAGTTATAGGACAGGGAAGGTCAATGAGCAGTTCTTC. This sequence encodes CASSYRTGKVNEQFF.

The CDR3 DNA sequence: TGCAGCGTTCTTTTCGAGGCTTTCTCCTACGAGCAGTACTTC. This gives the protein CSVLFEAFSYEQYF. V is TRBV29-1 and J is TRBJ2-7; no definite D call. The CDR3 has 14 residues. The germline CDR1 and CDR2 sequences are SQVTM and ANQGSEA. Deletions cut 5 bases from V and 0 bases from J, with 14 bases between.

The V call is TRBV30, the J call TRBJ2-7; 7 bases match TRBD1. V gave up 4 bases and J gave up 5 bases; unmatched junction bases: 14. Germline CDR1 GTSNPN, CDR2 SVGIG (reference sequence). The CDR3 is made up of 15 amino acids. The CDR3 loop reads CAWNVFTGADNEQYF. The CDR3 DNA sequence: TGTGCCTGGAATGTTTTCACAGGGGCAGACAACGAGCAGTACTTC.

This chain joins TRBV6-6 and TRBJ2-3; a weak D match, TRBD1 (5 bases). CDR3 size: 11 residues. V was pared by 6 bases and J by 8 bases, with 9 bases between. The germline V gene has CDR1 MNHNY and CDR2 SVGAGI (reference sequence). The CDR3 DNA sequence: TGTGCCAGCAGGCAGGGTAGTACGCAGTATTTT. Translation gives CASRQGSTQYF.

This clone was seen just once. V usage is TRBV5-1 and J usage is TRBJ1-5, with D possibly matching TRBD1 (5 bases). The ends were cut back, 4 bases at V and 0 bases at J, with 5 bases in the middle. The CDR3 consists of 13 residues. CDR1 SGHRS and CDR2 YFSETQ come from the germline V gene. The CDR3 here is CASSQGSNQPQHF. CDR3 sequence (DNA): TGCGCCAGCAGCCAGGGTAGCAATCAGCCCCAGCATTTT.

This sequence joins TRBV11-2 and TRBJ1-2, with TRBD1 matching 9 bases. The ends lost 5 bases at V and 10 bases at J; junction bases unmatched: 11. The CDR3 covers 14 residues. Germline lookup yields CDR1 SGHAT and CDR2 FQNNGV. Written as DNA, the CDR3 is TGTGCCAGCAGCACCTCAACAGGGGGCGGGGACTACACCTTC. It translates to CASSTSTGGGDYTF.

The rearrangement uses TRBV28 and TRBJ2-2; TRBD2 matches 9 bases. The CDR3 sequence is 17 residues long. The V and J ends lost 6 bases and 7 bases, in that order; junction bases with no gene match: 15. Germline CDR1 is MDHEN and CDR2 is SYDVKM. CDR3 nucleotides: TGTGCCAGCAGGATGACTCGCGGGGGGGCCGATCACGGGGAGCTGTTTTTT. Protein: CASRMTRGGADHGELFF.

The sample holds a few counts of this clone. The chain carries TRBV18 and TRBJ1-3; D possibly corresponds to TRBD1 (6 bases). Germline CDR1 KGHSH, CDR2 LQKENI. CDR3 size: 17 residues. V gave up 0 bases and J gave up 0 bases, with 12 bases separating them. The CDR3 bases are TGTGCCAGCTCACCACCGGTGGGGGCCCTCTCTGGAAACACCATATATTTT. Translated, it gives CASSPPVGALSGNTIYF.

This clone was seen a few times. V and J are TRBV4-1 and TRBJ1-2; possibly TRBD1 for D (5 bases). V lost 3 bases and J 0 bases, leaving 11 bases between the germline ends. The CDR3 runs to 15 residues. The germline CDR1 and CDR2 sequences are MGHRA and YSYEKL. The CDR3 here is CASSHPWGANYGYTF. The CDR3 nucleotides read TGCGCCAGCAGCCATCCGTGGGGGGCTAACTATGGCTACACCTTC.

In its sample, this clone was seen once. This chain links TRBV11-3 with TRBJ2-1, with TRBD1 matching 9 bases. The CDR3 extends over 16 amino acids. The V segment lost 3 bases and the J segment 6 bases; nucleotides outside the gene matches: 9. The germline V gene encodes CDR1 SGHNT and CDR2 YENEEA. For the CDR3, the DNA is TGTGCCAGCAGCTTGGGGTCCGGGACAGGGATCAATGAGCAGTTCTTC. It specifies CASSLGSGTGINEQFF.

The rearrangement uses TRBV10-3 and TRBJ2-3, with 9 bases aligning to TRBD1. The germline V gene encodes CDR1 ENHRY and CDR2 SYGVKD. The CDR3 totals 13 residues. V was clipped by 10 bases and J by 1 base; unmatched bases: 3. The CDR3 nucleotides are TGTGCCACCGGGGACAGGGGCACAGATACGCAGTATTTT. This encodes CATGDRGTDTQYF.

The chain employs TRBV10-2 and TRBJ1-2, with 7 positions matching TRBD1. Losses at the gene ends were 6 bases for V and 5 bases for J; bases not matched to a gene: 9. This CDR3 contains 14 residues. Germline assignment: CDR1 WSHSY and CDR2 SAAADI. CDR3 residues: CASRSPGQPYGYTF. CDR3 nucleotide sequence: TGCGCCAGCAGATCCCCGGGACAGCCGTATGGCTACACCTTC.

CDR3: CASTWGVNEKLFF. Written as DNA, the CDR3 is TGTGCCAGCACGTGGGGGGTTAATGAAAAACTGTTTTTT. The chain is built from TRBV28 and TRBJ1-4, with a possible D match to TRBD1 (5 bases). The CDR3 has 13 residues. The germline V gene encodes CDR1 MDHEN and CDR2 SYDVKM. Between the trimmed V and J ends, which lost 7 bases and 4 bases, there was a span of 10 bases.

DNA for the CDR3: TGTGCCAGCAGCTCCACAGGGGGTACTCAGCCCCAGCATTTT. Amino acid sequence: CASSSTGGTQPQHF. V usage is TRBV3-1 (or the pseudogene TRBV3-2) and J usage is TRBJ1-5; 8 nucleotides match TRBD1. Germline trimming cut 5 bases from V and 6 bases from J; bases unmatched to any gene: 6. The length of the CDR3 is 14 residues. Germline values: CDR1 LGHDT, CDR2 YNNKEL (reference sequence).

V usage is TRBV7-8 and J usage is TRBJ1-1, with D maybe TRBD1 (6 bases). V was shortened by 3 bases and J by 1 base, with 15 bases between the two germline ends. This CDR3 has 16 residues. Germline CDR1 is SGHVS and CDR2 is FQNEAQ. This CDR3 is CASSFVTTGRNTEAFF. The DNA for the CDR3 is TGTGCCAGCAGCTTTGTTACGACAGGCCGGAACACTGAAGCTTTCTTT.

Note on this clone: At one of its ends the junction is not consistent with the germline gene, which may arise from a read error. V is TRBV5-1 and J is TRBJ2-1, with 12 bases lining up with TRBD2. The germline CDR1 and CDR2 sequences are SGHRS and YFSETQ. CDR3 size: 12 residues. CDR3 sequence (DNA): TGCGCCAGCAGCTTGGCTAGCGGGGGGGGAATCTTC. Translation: CASSLASGGGIF.

V and J are TRBV7-8 and TRBJ1-1, with D uncertain. Germline-derived CDR1 and CDR2 are SGHVS and FQNEAQ. The CDR3 is made up of 13 amino acids. Trimming removed 1 base from V and 5 bases from J, with 8 bases in between. DNA for the CDR3: TGTGCCAGCAGCTTAGGCGGAGGGACTGAAGCTTTCTTT. Protein sequence: CASSLGGGTEAFF.

The genes are TRBV5-1 and TRBJ2-1; 11 positions match TRBD2. Trimming cost V 3 bases and J 0 bases; bases outside gene matches: 11. CDR3 size: 19 residues. Germline CDR1 reads SGHRS; CDR2 reads YFSETQ. CDR3 coding DNA: TGCGCCAGCAGCTCAGCACTAGCGGGGGACCAGAGCTCCTACAATGAGCAGTTCTTC. This encodes CASSSALAGDQSSYNEQFF.

This chain connects TRBV3-1 (or the pseudogene TRBV3-2) to TRBJ1-1; 12 bases align to TRBD1. This CDR3 is built from 16 residues. The ends lost 8 bases at V and 1 base at J; junction bases unmatched: 8. Germline V gives CDR1 LGHDT, CDR2 YNNKEL (reference sequence). CDR3 bases: TGTGCCAGCTTGGGACAGGGGGCGACGACGAACACTGAAGCTTTCTTT. It yields the protein CASLGQGATTNTEAFF.

The chain is built from TRBV6-2 or TRBV6-3 and TRBJ1-1; D ambiguous. The CDR3 is 14 amino acids. Trimming cost V 2 bases and J 4 bases, with 11 bases left between them. The germline V gene has CDR1 MNHEY and CDR2 SVGEGT. The DNA of the CDR3 is TGTGCCAGCAGTTACACGATCGAGGGCACTGAAGCTTTCTTT. Protein sequence: CASSYTIEGTEAFF.

The chain combines TRBV19 with TRBJ1-1, with a weak D call TRBD1 (5 bases). Looked up from germline, CDR1 is LNHDA and CDR2 is SQIVND (reference sequence). The length of the CDR3 is 14 residues. V was pared by 7 bases and J by 5 bases, with 17 bases between. CDR3 amino acids: CASKAGLKRTEAFF. The CDR3 DNA sequence: TGTGCCAGTAAGGCAGGGCTAAAGCGAACTGAAGCTTTCTTT.

V usage is TRBV12-2 and J usage is TRBJ2-7; the D call in the table, TRBD1, was not verified against the DNA. TRBV12-2 is listed as a pseudogene. The CDR3 length is 16 residues. In nucleotides, the CDR3 is TGTGCAAGTCGCCCGCCGTGGGACAGGCCTACCTACGAGCAGTACTTC. Its translation: CASRPPWDRPTYEQYF.

The chain links TRBV9 to TRBJ1-4, with 7 bases identical to TRBD1. Germline V lookup: CDR1 SGDLS, CDR2 YYNGEE. This CDR3 contains 15 residues. Trimming removed 3 bases from V and 0 bases from J; junction bases left unmatched: 2. The CDR3 sequence is CASSAGQTTNEKLFF. CDR3 nucleotide sequence: TGTGCCAGCAGCGCGGGACAGACAACTAATGAAAAACTGTTTTTT.

V and J are TRBV24-1 and TRBJ1-4; 9 bases are a match to TRBD1. With 2 bases clipped from V and 6 bases from J, the junction kept 3 bases outside the gene matches. Germline CDR1 KGHDR, CDR2 SFDVKD. There are 15 residues in the CDR3. The CDR3 nucleotides are TGTGCCACCAGTGATTCCAGGACAGGGGATGAAAAACTGTTTTTT. It specifies CATSDSRTGDEKLFF.

The V call is TRBV10-3, the J call TRBJ1-2; a possible D gene is TRBD1 (6 bases). CDR1 ENHRY and CDR2 SYGVKD come from the germline V gene. V lost 7 bases, J lost 6 bases, and 9 bases lay in between. The CDR3 is 11 residues long. For the CDR3, the DNA is TGTGCCATCAAAGAGGGGGATGGCTACACCTTC. This translates into CAIKEGDGYTF.

The V gene is TRBV7-8, the J gene TRBJ1-2; D is perhaps TRBD1 (6 bases). The length of the CDR3 is 14 residues. Germline CDR1 and CDR2: SGHVS and FQNEAQ. With 4 bases removed from V and 4 bases from J, the gap between germline ends came to 13 bases. The CDR3 reads CASSSGGGGYGYTF. CDR3 DNA sequence: TGTGCCAGCAGCTCTGGGGGGGGCGGCTATGGCTACACCTTC.

V is TRBV6-5 and J is TRBJ1-2; D remains ambiguous. The germline gives CDR1 MNHEY, CDR2 SVGAGI. The CDR3 extends over 15 amino acids. The V gene lost 6 bases and the J gene lost 0 bases, with 14 bases spanning the gap. CDR3 in amino acids: CASSPWELSNYGYTF. CDR3 bases: TGTGCCAGCAGCCCATGGGAGCTTTCTAACTATGGCTACACCTTC.

This sequence joins TRBV19 and TRBJ1-1; 8 bases are a match to TRBD1. V shed 0 bases and J 5 bases; nucleotides not matched to a gene: 5. The CDR3 has 15 residues. CDR1 is LNHDA, CDR2 SQIVND, per germline (reference sequence). The CDR3 bases are TGTGCCAGTAGTATAGAGGGACAGGCAACAACTGAAGCTTTCTTT. It translates to CASSIEGQATTEAFF.

Only a few counts were recorded for this clone. This chain connects TRBV19 to TRBJ2-2; TRBD2 matches at 8 bases. Germline V gene sequence: CDR1 LNHDA, CDR2 SQIVND (reference sequence). The CDR3 spans 13 residues. V was pared by 6 bases and J by 4 bases, with 1 base of the junction left unmatched. CDR3 in amino acids: CASRGLVTGELFF. The DNA for the CDR3 is TGTGCCAGTAGGGGACTAGTCACCGGGGAGCTGTTTTTT.

The chain has TRBV19 and TRBJ1-1; D is perhaps TRBD1 (5 bases). Deletions cut 4 bases from V and 3 bases from J, with 15 bases between. This CDR3 contains 15 residues. Germline CDR1 and CDR2: LNHDA and SQIVND (reference sequence). This chain's CDR3 is CASSSPAWGDTEAFF. The CDR3 nucleotides read TGTGCCAGTAGTAGCCCGGCATGGGGGGACACTGAAGCTTTCTTT.

The chain is built from TRBV4-1 and TRBJ1-2, with 7 bases aligning to TRBD1. This CDR3 region has 15 residues. From germline, CDR1 is MGHRA and CDR2 YSYEKL. V shed 0 bases and J 2 bases; nucleotides not matched to a gene: 3. For the CDR3, the DNA is TGCGCCAGCAGCCAAGATCCGGGACAGAACTATGGCTACACCTTC. It is translated as CASSQDPGQNYGYTF.

This chain uses TRBV25-1 with TRBJ1-2; D is ambiguous. Trimming shortened V by 8 bases and J by 2 bases, and 9 bases separated the two germline ends. The CDR3 has 12 amino acids. Germline V gene data show CDR1 as MGHDK and CDR2 as SYGVNS. Here the CDR3 DNA reads TGTGCCAGCGGAGGCTTAAACTATGGCTACACCTTC. Residues: CASGGLNYGYTF.